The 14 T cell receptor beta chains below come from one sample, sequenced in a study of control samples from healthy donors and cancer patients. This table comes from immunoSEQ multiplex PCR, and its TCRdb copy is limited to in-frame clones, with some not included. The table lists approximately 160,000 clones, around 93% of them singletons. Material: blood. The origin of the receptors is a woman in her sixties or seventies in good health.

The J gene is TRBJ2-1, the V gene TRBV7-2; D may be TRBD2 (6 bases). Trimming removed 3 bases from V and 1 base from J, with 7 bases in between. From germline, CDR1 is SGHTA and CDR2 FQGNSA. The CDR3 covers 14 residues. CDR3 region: CASSFAGSYNEQFF. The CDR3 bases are TGTGCCAGCAGCTTCGCGGGGTCCTACAATGAGCAGTTCTTC.

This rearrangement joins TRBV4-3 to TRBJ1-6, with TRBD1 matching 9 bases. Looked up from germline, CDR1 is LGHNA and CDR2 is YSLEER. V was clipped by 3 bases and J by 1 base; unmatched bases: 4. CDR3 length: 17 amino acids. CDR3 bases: TGCGCCAGCAGCCAGCACGGACAGGGGTCCTATAATTCACCCCTCCACTTT. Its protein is CASSQHGQGSYNSPLHF.

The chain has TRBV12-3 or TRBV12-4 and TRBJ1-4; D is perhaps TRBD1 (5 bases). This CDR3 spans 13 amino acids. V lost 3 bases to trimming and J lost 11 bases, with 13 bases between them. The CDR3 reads CASSLNQGRKLFF. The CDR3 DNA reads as TGTGCCAGCAGTTTGAACCAGGGACGGAAACTGTTTTTT.

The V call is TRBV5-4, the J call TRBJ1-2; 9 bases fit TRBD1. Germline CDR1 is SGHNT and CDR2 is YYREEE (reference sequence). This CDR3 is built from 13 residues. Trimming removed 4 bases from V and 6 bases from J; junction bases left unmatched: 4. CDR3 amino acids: CASSLGQGDGYTF. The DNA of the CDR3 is TGTGCCAGCAGCCTGGGACAGGGCGATGGCTACACCTTC.

The CDR3 sequence: CASSLELARDEQFF. The DNA for the CDR3 is TGTGCCAGCAGCTTAGAATTAGCGAGGGATGAGCAGTTCTTC. The V gene is TRBV11-2, the J gene TRBJ2-1; a possible D gene is TRBD2 (5 bases). The germline CDR1 and CDR2 sequences are SGHAT and FQNNGV. The length of the CDR3 is 14 residues. V lost 0 bases, J lost 8 bases, and 11 bases lay in between.

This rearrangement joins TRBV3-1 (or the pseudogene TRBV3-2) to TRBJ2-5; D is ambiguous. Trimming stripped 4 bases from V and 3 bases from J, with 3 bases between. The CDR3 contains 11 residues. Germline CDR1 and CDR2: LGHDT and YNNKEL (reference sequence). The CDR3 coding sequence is TGTGCCAGCAGCCGCGAAGAGACCCAGTACTTC. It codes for CASSREETQYF.

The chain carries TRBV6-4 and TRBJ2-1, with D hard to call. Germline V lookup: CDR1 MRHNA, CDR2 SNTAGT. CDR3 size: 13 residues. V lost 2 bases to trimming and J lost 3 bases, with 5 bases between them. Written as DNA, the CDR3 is TGTGCCAGCAGTGACAGCGACTACAATGAGCAGTTCTTC. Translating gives CASSDSDYNEQFF.

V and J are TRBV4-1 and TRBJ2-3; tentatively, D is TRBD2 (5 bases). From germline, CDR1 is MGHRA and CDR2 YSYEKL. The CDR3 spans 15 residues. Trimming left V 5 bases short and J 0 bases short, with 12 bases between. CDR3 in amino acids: CASSTRTASTDTQYF. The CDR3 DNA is TGCGCCAGCAGCACGCGGACTGCTAGCACAGATACGCAGTATTTT.

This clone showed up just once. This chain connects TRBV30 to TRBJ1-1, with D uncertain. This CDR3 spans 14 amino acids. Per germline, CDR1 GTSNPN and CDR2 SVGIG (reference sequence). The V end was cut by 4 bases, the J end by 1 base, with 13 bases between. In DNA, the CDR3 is TGTGCCTGGAATTTAGGACTCACGAACACTGAAGCTTTCTTT. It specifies CAWNLGLTNTEAFF.

CDR3 sequence: CATSREDRGLIQPQHF. In DNA, the CDR3 is TGTGCCACCAGCAGAGAGGACAGGGGGCTGATTCAGCCCCAGCATTTT. The chain employs TRBV15 and TRBJ1-5, with TRBD1 matching over 11 bases. CDR3 size: 16 residues. V lost 0 bases to trimming and J lost 6 bases; unmatched junction nucleotides: 4. Looked up from germline, CDR1 is LNHNV and CDR2 is YYDKDF (reference sequence).

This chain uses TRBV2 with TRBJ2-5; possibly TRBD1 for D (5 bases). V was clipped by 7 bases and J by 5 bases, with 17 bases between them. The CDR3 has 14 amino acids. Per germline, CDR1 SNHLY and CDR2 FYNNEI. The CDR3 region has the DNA TGTGCCAGCACCGTGGGGCAGGGCTGGGAGACCCAGTACTTC. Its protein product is CASTVGQGWETQYF.

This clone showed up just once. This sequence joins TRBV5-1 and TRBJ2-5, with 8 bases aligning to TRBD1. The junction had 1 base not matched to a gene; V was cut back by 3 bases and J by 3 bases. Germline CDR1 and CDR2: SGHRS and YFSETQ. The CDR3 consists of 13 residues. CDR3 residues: CASSSDREETQYF. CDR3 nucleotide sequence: TGCGCCAGCAGCTCGGACAGGGAAGAGACCCAGTACTTC.

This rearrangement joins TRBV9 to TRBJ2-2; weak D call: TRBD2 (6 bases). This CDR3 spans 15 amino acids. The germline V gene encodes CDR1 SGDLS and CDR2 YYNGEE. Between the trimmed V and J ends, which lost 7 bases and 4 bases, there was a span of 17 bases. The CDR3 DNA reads TGTGCCAGCGGAAGAGGCGGGCGGGGCACCGGGGAGCTGTTTTTT. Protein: CASGRGGRGTGELFF.

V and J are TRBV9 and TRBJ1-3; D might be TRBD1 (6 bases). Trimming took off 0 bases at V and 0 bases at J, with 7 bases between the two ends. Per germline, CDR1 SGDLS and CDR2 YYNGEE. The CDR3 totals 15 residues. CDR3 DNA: TGTGCCAGCAGCGTAGCAGGGGTCTCTGGAAACACCATATATTTT. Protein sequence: CASSVAGVSGNTIYF.